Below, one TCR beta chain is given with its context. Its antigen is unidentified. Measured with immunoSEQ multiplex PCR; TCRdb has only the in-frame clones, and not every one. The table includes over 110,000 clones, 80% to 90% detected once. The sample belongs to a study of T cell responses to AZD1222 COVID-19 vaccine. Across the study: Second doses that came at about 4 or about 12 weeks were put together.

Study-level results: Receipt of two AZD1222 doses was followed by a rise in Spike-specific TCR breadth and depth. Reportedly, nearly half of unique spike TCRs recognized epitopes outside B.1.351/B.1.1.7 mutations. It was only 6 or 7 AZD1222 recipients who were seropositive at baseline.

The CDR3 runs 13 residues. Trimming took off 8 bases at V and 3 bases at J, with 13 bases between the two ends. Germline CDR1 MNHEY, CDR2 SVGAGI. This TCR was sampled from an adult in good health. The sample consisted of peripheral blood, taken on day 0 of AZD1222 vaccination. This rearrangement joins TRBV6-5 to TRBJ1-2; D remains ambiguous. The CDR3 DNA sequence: TGTGCCAGCGCCCGGACGGCTTACTATGGCTACACCTTC. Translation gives CASARTAYYGYTF.